Each of the 3 T cell receptor beta chains below was sequenced from the same sample in a study of CD8 T cells in ankylosing spondylitis. TCRdb recomputed calls from the 5' RACE reads with MiXCR, one row per CDR3 protein. The sample gives 100,000 to 150,000 distinct CDR3 sequences, around 9% of which show up once; roughly 3.3% is in the top ten. The specimen was blood, either unsorted or a sorted T cell fraction (not recorded which). The receptor source for this set is a male donor with ankylosing spondylitis or in good health (not recorded which).

This clonotype showed up just a few times. This chain joins TRBV5-5 and TRBJ2-7; 9 positions match TRBD2. With 7 bases clipped from V and 5 bases from J, the junction kept 16 bases outside the gene matches. Germline V gene data show CDR1 as SGHKS and CDR2 as YYEKEE (reference sequence). The CDR3 is made up of 16 amino acids. CDR3 in amino acids: CASPAEISGSSDEQYF. Written as DNA, the CDR3 is TGTGCCAGCCCCGCGGAAATTAGCGGGAGCTCGGACGAGCAGTACTTC. Supplemented by reference TRBV5-5 and TRBJ2-7, the full variable domain reads DAGVTQSPTHLIKTRGQQVTLRCSPISGHKSVSWYQQVLGQGPQFIFQYYEKEERGRGNFPDRFSARQFPNYSSELNVNALLLGDSALYLCASPAEISGSSDEQYFGPGTRLTVT.

At least ten counts were recorded for this clonotype. The genes are TRBV11-2 and TRBJ2-4; the D is unclear. The CDR3 spans 15 residues. CDR1 SGHAT and CDR2 FQNNGV come from the germline V gene. Trimming shortened V by 8 bases and J by 2 bases, and 16 bases separated the two germline ends. Written as DNA, the CDR3 is TGTGCCAGCTCCAGTCCTGGGGTAACCAAAAACATTCAGTACTTC. Translated, it gives CASSSPGVTKNIQYF.

In this sample, this clonotype turned up a few times. The chain joins TRBV7-9 to TRBJ1-5, with D hard to call. CDR3 size: 13 residues. V was shortened by 2 bases and J by 5 bases, with 7 bases between the two germline ends. The germline CDR1 and CDR2 sequences are SEHNR and FQNEAQ (reference sequence). This chain's CDR3 is CASSLNGDQPQHF. The CDR3 nucleotides read TGTGCCAGCAGCTTAAATGGGGATCAGCCCCAGCATTTT.